This T cell receptor (beta chain) was sequenced in a study of cytomegalovirus exposure and HLA in healthy donors. Germline V CDR1 and CDR2: KGHSH, LQKENI. CDR3 length: 17 amino acids. Trimming removed 5 bases from V and 1 base from J; junction bases left unmatched: 9. PCR was performed using 60 Vbeta and 13 Jbeta primers. The data were produced by immunoSEQ multiplex PCR, yet TCRdb's version contains in-frame clones alone and is incomplete. The sample holds 40,000 to 45,000 clones. The sequenced sample was PBMCs. The chain links TRBV18 to TRBJ1-5; 9 bases agree with TRBD1. This TCR came from a woman aged 30 to 39 in good health and CMV-seronegative. The CDR3 DNA reads TGTGCCAGCTCAAACACAGGGGGCAGCTGGAGCAATCAGCCCCAGCATTTT. Translated: CASSNTGGSWSNQPQHF.